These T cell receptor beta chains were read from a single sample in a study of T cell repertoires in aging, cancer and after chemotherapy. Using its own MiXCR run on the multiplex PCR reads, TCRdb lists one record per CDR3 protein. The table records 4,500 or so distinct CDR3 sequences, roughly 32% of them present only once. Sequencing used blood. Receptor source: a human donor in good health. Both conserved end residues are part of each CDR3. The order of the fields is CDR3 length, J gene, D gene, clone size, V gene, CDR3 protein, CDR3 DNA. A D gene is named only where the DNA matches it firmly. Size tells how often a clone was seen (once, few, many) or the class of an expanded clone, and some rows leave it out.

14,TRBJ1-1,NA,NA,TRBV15,CATSPHALDTEAFF,TGTGCCACCAGCCCACATGCCCTGGACACTGAAGCTTTCTTT
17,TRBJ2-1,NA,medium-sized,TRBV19,CASSPAARIEPNHEQFF,TGTGCCAGTAGTCCAGCAGCGCGGATAGAACCAAACCATGAGCAGTTCTTC
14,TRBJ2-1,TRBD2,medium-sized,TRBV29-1,CSGSGRVGYNEQFF,TGCAGCGGTAGCGGGAGAGTTGGCTACAATGAGCAGTTCTTC
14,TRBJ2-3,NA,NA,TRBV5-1,CASSLAGRVDTQYF,TGCGCCAGCAGCTTGGCGGGTAGGGTTGATACGCAGTATTTT
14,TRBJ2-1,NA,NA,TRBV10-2,CASRVGGRSNEQFF,TGCGCCAGCAGGGTGGGGGGGCGAAGCAATGAGCAGTTCTTC
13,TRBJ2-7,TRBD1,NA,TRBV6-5,CASSLRQGLEQYF,TGTGCCAGCAGTTTACGACAGGGGCTCGAGCAGTACTTC
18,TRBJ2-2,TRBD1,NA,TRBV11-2,CASSFHRTGTGDTGELFF,TGTGCCAGCAGCTTTCATCGTACCGGGACAGGAGACACCGGGGAGCTGTTTTTT
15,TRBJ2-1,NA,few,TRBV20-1,CSARRGEAGYNEQFF,TGCAGTGCTAGGCGTGGGGAGGCGGGATACAATGAGCAGTTCTTC
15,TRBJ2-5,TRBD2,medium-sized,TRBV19,CASRPLAGDAETQYF,TGTGCCAGTAGGCCACTAGCGGGAGATGCGGAGACCCAGTACTTC
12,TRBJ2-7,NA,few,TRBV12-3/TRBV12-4,CASSAASYEQYF,TGTGCCAGCAGTGCGGCCTCCTACGAGCAGTACTTC
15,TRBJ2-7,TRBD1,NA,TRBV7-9,CASSSPGTGAYEQYF,TGTGCCAGCAGCTCACCCGGGACAGGGGCCTACGAGCAGTACTTC
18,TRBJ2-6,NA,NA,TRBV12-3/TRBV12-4,CACSPPPGRRSGANVLTF,TGTGCCTGCAGTCCACCTCCGGGACGCCGCTCTGGGGCCAACGTCCTGACTTTC
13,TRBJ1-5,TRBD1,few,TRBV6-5,CASSPGQGQPQHF,TGTGCCAGCAGTCCTGGACAGGGCCAGCCCCAGCATTTT
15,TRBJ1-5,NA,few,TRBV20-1,CSARGVGRESQPQHF,TGCAGTGCTAGAGGTGTAGGGCGTGAATCTCAGCCCCAGCATTTT
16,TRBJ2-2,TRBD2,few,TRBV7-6,CASSWTSGANTGELFF,TGTGCCAGCAGCTGGACTAGCGGGGCCAACACCGGGGAGCTGTTTTTT
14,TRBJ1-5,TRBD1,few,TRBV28,CASSPDRVRQPQHF,TGTGCCAGCAGTCCGGACAGGGTTCGGCAGCCCCAGCATTTT
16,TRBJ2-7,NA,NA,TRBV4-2,CASSQETGGLTYEQYF,TGTGCCAGCAGCCAAGAGACCGGGGGTCTCACCTACGAGCAGTACTTC
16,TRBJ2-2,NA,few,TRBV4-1,CASSPGPLMGTGELFF,TGCGCCAGCAGCCCGGGACCGCTCATGGGCACCGGGGAGCTGTTTTTT
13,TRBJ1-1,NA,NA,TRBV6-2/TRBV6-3,CASSYSRNTEAFF,TGTGCCAGCAGTTACTCGAGGAACACTGAAGCTTTCTTT